The 10 T cell receptor beta chains presented below share a single source sample, sequenced in a study of blood T cell repertoires in COVID-19. Some clones are missing from TCRdb's copy, which holds only in-frame ones; the method was immunoSEQ multiplex PCR. The profile covers about 180,000 clones, with roughly three quarters appearing a single time and about 12% taken by the ten largest. Material for sequencing was peripheral blood. These receptors all come from a woman aged 80 or older with COVID-19, enrolled during active disease.

The CDR3 nucleotides read TGTGCCAGCGGGCGGAACACTGAAGCTTTCTTT. It is translated as CASGRNTEAFF. V and J are TRBV6-5 and TRBJ1-1; no clear D gene. Per the germline V gene, CDR1 is MNHEY and CDR2 is SVGAGI. Trimming cost V 8 bases and J 1 base, with 5 bases left between them. CDR3 size: 11 residues.

V is TRBV6-4 and J is TRBJ1-1, with TRBD1 as a possible D gene (6 bases). Germline V CDR1 and CDR2: MRHNA, SNTAGT. This CDR3 comprises 15 residues. V lost 7 bases, J lost 3 bases, and 18 bases lay in between. The CDR3 DNA follows: TGTGCCAGCAAACATGACAGGAACTCGGACACTGAAGCTTTCTTT. Amino acids: CASKHDRNSDTEAFF.

This chain links TRBV4-1 with TRBJ2-1, with D possibly TRBD2 on 6 matching bases. The CDR3 is 16 amino acids. Germline assignment: CDR1 MGHRA and CDR2 YSYEKL. The germline V and J ends were trimmed by 3 bases and 9 bases, with 21 bases remaining between them. The CDR3 loop reads CASSHPGGTTTGEQFF. CDR3 bases: TGCGCCAGCAGCCACCCCGGGGGTACTACCACCGGTGAGCAGTTCTTC.

This clone has a handful of counts. This rearrangement joins TRBV7-8 to TRBJ1-4, with TRBD1 matching over 7 bases. Germline-derived CDR1 and CDR2 are SGHVS and FQNEAQ. The V and J ends lost 5 bases and 9 bases, in that order; junction bases with no gene match: 12. The CDR3 sequence is 15 residues long. CDR3 amino acids: CASSTLTGPGKKLFF. The CDR3 DNA reads as TGTGCCAGCAGCACCTTGACAGGGCCTGGGAAAAAACTGTTTTTT.

This chain connects TRBV7-2 to TRBJ2-2, with a tentative D call TRBD2 (6 bases). Trimming removed 5 bases from V and 7 bases from J, with 14 bases in between. The CDR3 spans 14 residues. Per germline, CDR1 SGHTA and CDR2 FQGNSA. CDR3 in amino acids: CASSPRRDGGELFF. Here the CDR3 DNA reads TGTGCCAGCAGCCCCCGGCGGGACGGCGGGGAGCTGTTTTTT.

The chain employs TRBV30 and TRBJ1-2; D might be TRBD1 (6 bases). The germline V and J ends were trimmed by 5 bases and 8 bases, with 18 bases remaining between them. Germline lookup yields CDR1 GTSNPN and CDR2 SVGIG (reference sequence). This CDR3 is 13 amino acids long. CDR3 loop: CAWAGGLIAGYTF. As DNA, the CDR3 is TGTGCCTGGGCCGGGGGGCTCATTGCCGGCTACACCTTC.

The CDR3 DNA sequence: TGCGCCAGCAGCCTCGGACTTACCCAAGAGACCCAGTACTTC. The encoded protein is CASSLGLTQETQYF. V usage is TRBV5-1 and J usage is TRBJ2-5; maybe TRBD2 (5 bases). This CDR3 is built from 14 residues. The germline gives CDR1 SGHRS, CDR2 YFSETQ. Trimming cost V 4 bases and J 1 base, with 11 bases left between them. The entire variable domain, with the rest obtained from reference TRBV5-1 and TRBJ2-5, is as follows: KAGVTQTPRYLIKTRGQQVTLSCSPISGHRSVSWYQQTPGQGLQFLFEYFSETQRNKGNFPGRFSGRQFSNSRSEMNVSTLELGDSALYLCASSLGLTQETQYFGPGTRLLVL.

This clone was seen only a few times. This rearrangement joins TRBV5-5 to TRBJ1-5, with a possible D match to TRBD1 (6 bases). Trimming took 0 bases from V and 0 from J, leaving 13 bases between them. CDR1 is SGHKS, CDR2 YYEKEE, per germline (reference sequence). The CDR3 is made up of 17 amino acids. The CDR3 coding sequence is TGTGCCAGCAGCTTGGTATGGCAGGGGAATAGCAATCAGCCCCAGCATTTT. Protein sequence: CASSLVWQGNSNQPQHF. Looking up the rest from reference TRBV5-5 and TRBJ1-5 gives the full variable domain: DAGVTQSPTHLIKTRGQQVTLRCSPISGHKSVSWYQQVLGQGPQFIFQYYEKEERGRGNFPDRFSARQFPNYSSELNVNALLLGDSALYLCASSLVWQGNSNQPQHFGDGTRLSIL.

The chain recombines TRBV7-3 with TRBJ2-1; 10 bases agree with TRBD2. The J segment lost 8 bases and the V segment lost 5 bases, leaving 9 bases of the junction unmatched. The germline CDR1 and CDR2 sequences are SGHTA and FQGTGA. The CDR3 extends over 15 amino acids. CDR3 in amino acids: CASSLSGGALDEQFF. Written as DNA, the CDR3 is TGTGCCAGCAGCCTAAGCGGGGGGGCCTTGGATGAGCAGTTCTTC.

This sequence joins TRBV28 and TRBJ1-2; 9 bases map to TRBD1. V dropped 4 bases and J dropped 8; count of bases not matched to a gene: 8. Germline CDR1 reads MDHEN; CDR2 reads SYDVKM. The length of the CDR3 is 14 residues. The CDR3 nucleotides read TGTGCCAGCAGTTGGGGACAGGGAGAGGACGGCTACACCTTC. Encoded protein: CASSWGQGEDGYTF.